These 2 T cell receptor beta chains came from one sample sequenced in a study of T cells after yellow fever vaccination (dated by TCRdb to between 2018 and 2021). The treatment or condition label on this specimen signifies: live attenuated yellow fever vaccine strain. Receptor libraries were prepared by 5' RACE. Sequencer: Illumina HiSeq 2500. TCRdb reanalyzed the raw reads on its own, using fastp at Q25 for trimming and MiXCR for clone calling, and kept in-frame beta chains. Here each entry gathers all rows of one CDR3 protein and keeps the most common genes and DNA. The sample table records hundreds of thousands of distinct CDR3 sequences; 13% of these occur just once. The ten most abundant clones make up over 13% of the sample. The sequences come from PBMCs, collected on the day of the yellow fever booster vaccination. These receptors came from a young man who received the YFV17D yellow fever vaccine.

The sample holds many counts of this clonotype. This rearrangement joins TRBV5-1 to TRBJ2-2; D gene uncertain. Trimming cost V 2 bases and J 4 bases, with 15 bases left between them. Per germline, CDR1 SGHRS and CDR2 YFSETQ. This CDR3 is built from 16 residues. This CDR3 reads CASSFGPMESTGELFF. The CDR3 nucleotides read TGCGCCAGCAGCTTTGGCCCGATGGAGTCCACCGGGGAGCTGTTTTTT.

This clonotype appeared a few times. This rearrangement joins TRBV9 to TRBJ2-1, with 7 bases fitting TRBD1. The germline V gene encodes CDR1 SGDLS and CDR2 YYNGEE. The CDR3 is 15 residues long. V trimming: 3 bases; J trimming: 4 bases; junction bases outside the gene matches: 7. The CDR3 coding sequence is TGTGCCAGCAGCGCGCCCGGGACAGCTTACAATGAGCAGTTCTTC. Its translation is CASSAPGTAYNEQFF.